These T cell receptor beta chains were read from a single sample in a study of blood T cell repertoires in COVID-19. Profiling relied on immunoSEQ multiplex PCR, and the TCRdb table lists in-frame clones only, not all of them. The sample yields about 240,000 clones, more than 75% seen once. Source material: peripheral blood. The receptor set was obtained from a woman in her 70s with active or convalescent COVID-19. Each CDR3 is given with its conserved first and last residue. The order of the fields is clone size, J gene, V gene, D gene, CDR3 protein, CDR3 DNA. D genes are given only for firm matches. Expanded clones get a size class; other rows say once, few or many, or leave the size out.

>-|TRBJ1-1|TRBV7-3|-
CASRSYISETVDF
TGTGCCAGCAGGTCCTATATATCTGAAACAGTCGACTTT
>once|TRBJ1-4|TRBV5-4|TRBD1
CASSSQGDEKLFF
TGTGCCAGCAGCTCACAGGGGGATGAAAAACTGTTTTTT
>-|TRBJ2-2|TRBV4-3|TRBD2
CASSHGLAGGGELFF
TGCGCCAGCAGCCACGGCCTAGCGGGGGGCGGGGAGCTGTTTTTT
>-|TRBJ1-1|TRBV19|-
CASSPQRGGAFF
TGTGCCAGTAGTCCCCAACGGGGGGGAGCTTTCTTT
>-|TRBJ1-5|TRBV5-4|-
CASSYNQGTGNQPQHF
TGTGCCAGCAGCTACAATCAGGGTACGGGCAATCAGCCCCAGCATTTT
>-|TRBJ2-1|TRBV24-1|TRBD2
CATSDSSGTFFEQFF
TGTGCCACCAGTGATTCAAGCGGGACTTTCTTTGAGCAGTTCTTC
>-|TRBJ1-1|TRBV4-3|-
CASSQTGLDTEAFF
TGCGCCAGCAGCCAAACAGGGTTGGACACTGAAGCTTTCTTT
>-|TRBJ1-1|TRBV19|-
CASSILWGQAASGTEAFF
TGTGCCAGTAGTATTTTATGGGGGCAGGCGGCCTCGGGCACTGAAGCTTTCTTT
>-|TRBJ1-1|TRBV9|TRBD1
CASSVGTGMNTEAFF
TGTGCCAGCAGCGTAGGGACAGGGATGAACACTGAAGCTTTCTTT
>-|TRBJ2-7|TRBV5-1|TRBD1
CASSRTGWDYEQYF
TGCGCCAGCAGCCGGACAGGTTGGGATTACGAGCAGTACTTC
>-|TRBJ1-3|TRBV10-3|-
CAISEGQIFSGNTIYF
TGTGCCATCAGTGAGGGGCAAATATTCTCTGGAAACACCATATATTTT
>-|TRBJ1-1|TRBV23-1|-
CASSRPVYQPRRAFF
TGCGCCAGCAGTAGACCAGTCTATCAACCCCGGAGAGCTTTCTTT
>-|TRBJ1-2|TRBV27|-
CASSPAHRGGGYTF
TGTGCCAGCAGCCCCGCCCACCGAGGCGGAGGCTACACCTTC
>-|TRBJ1-1|TRBV19|-
CASSTNPSRGVNTEAFF
TGTGCCAGTAGTACTAATCCCTCTCGGGGGGTGAACACTGAAGCTTTCTTT
>-|TRBJ2-1|TRBV6-2/TRBV6-3|TRBD2
CASSPIAGGRTNEQFF
TGTGCCAGCAGCCCCATAGCGGGGGGGCGAACCAATGAGCAGTTCTTC